Below, 22 T cell receptor beta chains from the same sample are listed, as sequenced in a study of post-analysis software for immune sequencing data. General study findings and limits: TRBV segments more frequent in patients than in controls numbered several and included TRBV5-6, TRBV5-1 and TRBV20-1.

Their recognized antigens are unknown. Each TCR beta cDNA library carried unique molecular identifiers. TCRdb fed the PCR reads into MiXCR, producing one record per CDR3 protein. The top ten clones hold 10% to 15% of a sample with about 400,000 distinct CDR3 sequences, less than 40% of them seen once. Sequenced material: blood. These receptors were obtained from a girl under 18 with multiple sclerosis.

The CDR3 nucleotides read TGTGCCAGCAGTTCCTCCTCTACGAGCAATCAGCCCCAGCATTTT. Protein sequence: CASSSSSTSNQPQHF. The V gene is TRBV12-3 or TRBV12-4, the J gene TRBJ1-5; D call uncertain. Between the trimmed V and J ends, which lost 4 bases and 1 base, there was a span of 11 bases. The CDR3 has 15 amino acids.

There are a few counts of this clonotype. The chain has TRBV7-9 and TRBJ2-7; a possible D gene is TRBD2 (7 bases). Judging by the DNA end, TRBJ2-5 fits better; the J call may be wrong. The CDR3 contains 15 residues. CDR1 is SEHNR and CDR2 is FQNEAQ in the germline V gene (reference sequence). CDR3: CASSEWGGFQETQYF. In nucleotides, the CDR3 is TGTGCCAGCAGTGAGTGGGGGGGCTTCCAAGAGACCCAGTACTTC.

The chain recombines TRBV6-5 with TRBJ2-7, with 7 bases identical to TRBD1. The CDR3 sequence is 16 residues long. V was clipped by 6 bases and J by 9 bases; unmatched bases: 20. In germline, CDR1 is MNHEY, CDR2 SVGAGI. CDR3 DNA sequence: TGTGCCAGCAGCCGTACAGGGGCCCCGGGGATTATGGGGCAGTACTTC. This gives the protein CASSRTGAPGIMGQYF.

This clonotype came up a few times. V usage is TRBV27 and J usage is TRBJ2-1; 8 nucleotides match TRBD1. From germline, CDR1 is MNHEY and CDR2 SMNVEV (reference sequence). V lost 2 bases to trimming and J lost 4 bases; unmatched junction nucleotides: 7. There are 16 residues in the CDR3. The CDR3 protein is CASSLGWDRKYNEQFF. CDR3 nucleotides: TGTGCCAGCAGTTTAGGGTGGGACAGGAAGTACAATGAGCAGTTCTTC.

The chain combines TRBV11-2 with TRBJ2-4; 10 nucleotides align to TRBD1. The CDR3 has 21 amino acids. Germline V gene sequence: CDR1 SGHAT, CDR2 FQNNGV. J lost 7 bases, V lost 3 bases, and 24 bases had no gene match. This CDR3 is CASSFPGQGLRGQVRANIQYF. The DNA for the CDR3 is TGTGCCAGCAGCTTTCCGGGACAGGGGCTCCGGGGACAGGTCAGAGCGAACATTCAGTACTTC.

The J gene is TRBJ2-7, the V gene TRBV7-9; tentatively, D is TRBD2 (6 bases). V lost 5 bases to trimming and J lost 0 bases, with 14 bases between them. The germline CDR1 and CDR2 sequences are SEHNR and FQNEAQ (reference sequence). The CDR3 is 15 amino acids. CDR3 DNA sequence: TGTGCCAGCAGCCCCCGGGAGAGGGGCTCCTACGAGCAGTACTTC. It is translated as CASSPRERGSYEQYF.

The rearrangement joins TRBV15 to TRBJ1-1; TRBD1 agrees at 11 bases. The CDR3 covers 15 residues. Germline V gene sequence: CDR1 LNHNV, CDR2 YYDKDF (reference sequence). V shed 5 bases, J shed 3 bases, and the junction held 5 bases outside the gene matches. DNA for the CDR3: TGTGCCACCAGCGCGGACAGGGGGCGGTACACTGAAGCTTTCTTT. It is translated as CATSADRGRYTEAFF.

This clonotype was counted between two and nine times. The chain links TRBV7-2 to TRBJ1-1; 10 bases agree with TRBD1. Trimming took 5 bases from V and 6 from J; bases not matched to a gene: 21. The CDR3 extends over 19 amino acids. The V gene's germline CDR1 is SGHTA and CDR2 FQGNSA. CDR3 region: CASSRRVPRDRGGSAEAFF. CDR3 nucleotides: TGTGCCAGCAGCCGGCGAGTCCCCCGGGACAGGGGCGGAAGTGCTGAAGCTTTCTTT.

The chain has TRBV11-1 and TRBJ1-2; D remains unclear. In germline, CDR1 is SGHAT, CDR2 FQDESV (reference sequence). This CDR3 region has 15 residues. Trimming cost V 1 base and J 3 bases, with 12 bases left between them. Here the CDR3 reads CASSLGAVKHYGYTF. CDR3 nucleotide sequence: TGTGCCAGCAGCTTAGGTGCGGTAAAGCACTATGGCTACACCTTC.

The chain is built from TRBV28 and TRBJ2-1; D may be TRBD1 (5 bases). The CDR3 spans 17 residues. The V gene lost 3 bases and the J gene lost 0 bases, with 15 bases spanning the gap. Germline values: CDR1 MDHEN, CDR2 SYDVKM. CDR3 region: CASSFRTDSSSYNEQFF. CDR3 nucleotides: TGTGCCAGCAGTTTCCGAACCGACAGTTCCTCCTACAATGAGCAGTTCTTC.

CDR3 sequence reads: CASSQVRGDYGYTF. The CDR3 nucleotides read TGTGCCAGCAGCCAAGTAAGAGGGGATTATGGCTACACCTTC. The chain uses TRBV3-1 and TRBJ1-2, with D maybe TRBD1 (5 bases). The CDR3 runs to 14 residues. The V and J ends lost 1 base and 5 bases respectively, with 11 bases between them. Germline V CDR1 and CDR2: LGHDT, YNNKEL (reference sequence).

The chain joins TRBV7-3 to TRBJ2-3, with 7 bases fitting TRBD2. With 4 bases clipped from V and 0 bases from J, the junction kept 7 bases outside the gene matches. CDR1 and CDR2 (germline): SGHTA, FQGTGA. The CDR3 spans 16 residues. The DNA for the CDR3 is TGTGCCAGCAGCTCCGGGCGGGGGACTAGCACAGATACGCAGTATTTT. This gives the protein CASSSGRGTSTDTQYF.

This clonotype turned up a few times. This chain connects TRBV7-9 to TRBJ1-2; D is possibly TRBD1 (6 bases). The length of the CDR3 is 13 residues. Germline CDR1 and CDR2: SEHNR and FQNEAQ (reference sequence). CDR3 bases: TGTGTCATCAGCGGAGGGGGTGTGGAAGGCTACACCTTC. The encoded protein is CVISGGGVEGYTF.

The table lists this clonotype with a few counts. The genes are TRBV2 and TRBJ2-2; D remains ambiguous. The CDR3 is made up of 15 amino acids. Trimming stripped 6 bases from V and 0 bases from J, with 11 bases between. Germline V lookup: CDR1 SNHLY, CDR2 FYNNEI. The CDR3 protein is CASRQSTSNTGELFF. The CDR3, as DNA: TGTGCCAGCAGACAGTCGACCTCGAACACCGGGGAGCTGTTTTTT.

This rearrangement joins TRBV29-1 to TRBJ2-2, with D perhaps assigned TRBD1 or TRBD2 (5 bases each). Deletions cut 2 bases from V and 1 base from J, with 11 bases between. The V gene's germline CDR1 is SQVTM and CDR2 ANQGSEA. This CDR3 comprises 15 residues. CDR3 in amino acids: CSVEWDGKNTGELFF. The CDR3, as DNA: TGCAGCGTTGAATGGGACGGGAAGAACACCGGGGAGCTGTTTTTT.

The chain combines TRBV7-9 with TRBJ2-3; 8 bases match TRBD1. The germline gives CDR1 SEHNR, CDR2 FQNEAQ (reference sequence). Germline trimming cut 5 bases from V and 5 bases from J; bases unmatched to any gene: 12. The CDR3 is made up of 16 amino acids. This chain's CDR3 is CASSVMQGARKDTQYF. As DNA, the CDR3 is TGTGCCAGCAGCGTGATGCAGGGGGCGCGTAAAGATACGCAGTATTTT.

This chain joins TRBV7-9 and TRBJ2-5; tentative D call: TRBD2 (6 bases). This CDR3 comprises 16 residues. Germline CDR1 and CDR2: SEHNR and FQNEAQ (reference sequence). Trimming left V 5 bases short and J 0 bases short, with 16 bases between. The DNA of the CDR3 is TGTGCCAGCAGCCCCCTATGGGGGGAGTACCAAGAGACCCAGTACTTC. Translating it yields CASSPLWGEYQETQYF.

The chain joins TRBV18 to TRBJ1-2, with TRBD1 matching 9 bases. Germline trimming cut 4 bases from V and 3 bases from J; bases unmatched to any gene: 9. The germline V gene encodes CDR1 KGHSH and CDR2 LQKENI. The CDR3 is 16 amino acids. CDR3 in DNA: TGTGCCAGCTCACTTAACCGGGACAGGGAGGACTATGGCTACACCTTC. Translation gives CASSLNRDREDYGYTF.

Comment on this clonotype: The germline gene is not matched at one end of the junction; a read error may be the cause. This sequence joins TRBV6-5 and TRBJ2-3; 12 bases agree with TRBD2. This CDR3 is built from 18 residues. Germline values: CDR1 MNHEY, CDR2 SVGAGI. CDR3 in amino acids: CVSSYSASGGAGTDTQYF. The CDR3 bases are TGTGTCAGCAGTTACTCCGCTAGCGGGGGGGCCGGCACAGATACGCAGTATTTT.

The V gene is TRBV12-3 or TRBV12-4, the J gene TRBJ1-1; D uncertain. Trimming cost V 6 bases and J 5 bases, with 19 bases left between them. The CDR3 runs 15 residues. The CDR3 DNA sequence: TGTGCCAGCAGCCCGGCGTATGGACCGAGGACTGAAGCTTTCTTT. This gives the protein CASSPAYGPRTEAFF.

The sample holds one count of this clonotype. This rearrangement joins TRBV28 to TRBJ2-4; tentative D call: TRBD2 (6 bases). TRBJ2-7 matches the DNA end more closely, so the J call is doubtful. Germline-derived CDR1 and CDR2 are MDHEN and SYDVKM. The CDR3 covers 16 residues. The DNA for the CDR3 is TGTGCCAGCAGTTCCCCTTGGGGGGATCTATTCTACGAGCAGTACTTC. Amino acid sequence: CASSSPWGDLFYEQYF.

This clonotype was seen a handful of times. The chain links TRBV5-1 to TRBJ2-1; the D call may be TRBD1 or TRBD2 (6 bases each). The germline V gene encodes CDR1 SGHRS and CDR2 YFSETQ. Trimming took 0 bases from V and 8 from J, leaving 18 bases between them. This CDR3 contains 16 residues. Here the CDR3 reads CASSLAPGALGDEQFF. CDR3 nucleotide sequence: TGCGCCAGCAGCTTGGCCCCGGGGGCCCTAGGGGATGAGCAGTTCTTC.